A selection of T cell receptor beta chains follows, all from one sample in a study of cytomegalovirus exposure and HLA in healthy donors. The table came from immunoSEQ multiplex PCR; TCRdb's copy has only in-frame clones and leaves some out. Among approximately 190,000 clones, roughly 80% were seen once, and the ten largest hold about 1.7%. Sequenced sample: PBMCs. These receptors all stem from a woman aged 18-29 years in good health and CMV-seronegative. Both conserved end residues are part of each CDR3. Fields, in order: CDR3 protein, clone size, D gene, V gene, J gene. A D gene is named only where the DNA matches it firmly. Some rows have no size entry. The others give once, few or many, or a class for an expanded clone.

CASTPTNTGELFF	few	-	TRBV5-1	TRBJ2-2
CASSQELGLAGGEQFF	-	TRBD2	TRBV4-1	TRBJ2-1
CASSLGTGRVFGSTDTQYF	-	-	TRBV7-9	TRBJ2-3
CASSHRGGGRANEQFF	-	TRBD2	TRBV4-1	TRBJ2-1
CSVGVGVYNEQFF	once	-	TRBV29-1	TRBJ2-1
CASRREGVITGELFF	-	-	TRBV6-5	TRBJ2-2
CATSRGLPGETSGANVLTF	-	-	TRBV15	TRBJ2-6
CASSRDRGLYGYTF	-	TRBD1	TRBV4-3	TRBJ1-2
CASSPTGGAETQYF	-	TRBD1	TRBV7-7	TRBJ2-5
CASSLSAGAETQYF	-	TRBD2	TRBV5-4	TRBJ2-5
CAISESKAGGAYEQYF	-	TRBD2	TRBV10-3	TRBJ2-7
CASSIPTGPNTEAFF	-	-	TRBV5-4	TRBJ1-1
CASSPAERGGETQYF	-	-	TRBV7-9	TRBJ2-5
CASSRESSYNSPLHF	-	-	TRBV5-1	TRBJ1-6
CASSFTGAGTDTQYF	-	TRBD1	TRBV11-3	TRBJ2-3
CASSERDTLSQPQHF	-	-	TRBV10-2	TRBJ1-5
CASSRRGQGYTF	-	TRBD1	TRBV27	TRBJ1-2
CASSNTTTSRLNNEQFF	-	-	TRBV28	TRBJ2-1
CASSFYEGPTEAFF	-	-	TRBV6-6	TRBJ1-1
CASSLGTGGVVFYEQYF	-	TRBD1	TRBV5-1	TRBJ2-7
CSASGASEKLFF	-	-	TRBV29-1	TRBJ1-4
CASTTDRAFSQPQHF	-	TRBD1	TRBV28	TRBJ1-5
CAWRRRGSMNTEAFF	-	-	TRBV30	TRBJ1-1
CASSSLGQGGSEQYF	-	-	TRBV28	TRBJ2-7
CAWRTLAGVSSEQFF	-	TRBD2	TRBV30	TRBJ2-1
CASSSMYGTGGFHEQYF	-	TRBD1	TRBV7-9	TRBJ2-7
CASSLDPGQGAAYTF	-	TRBD1	TRBV9	TRBJ1-2
CASSTPGGGNTEAFF	-	-	TRBV6-5	TRBJ1-1
CASSSRQGGDYGYTF	few	-	TRBV6-1	TRBJ1-2
CASKGAQVLAKNIQYF	-	TRBD1	TRBV2	TRBJ2-4
CASSPGTSLNEQFF	-	TRBD2	TRBV9	TRBJ2-1
CASPITGSPTNEQFF	-	-	TRBV7-2	TRBJ2-1
CASRIGTRYGYTF	-	-	TRBV6-6	TRBJ1-2
CASSGGLAGGTSSYNEQFF	once	TRBD2	TRBV9	TRBJ2-1
CASSLTSQTEQFF	-	-	TRBV5-1	TRBJ2-1
CASSVGGLGYNEQFF	-	-	TRBV9	TRBJ2-1
CASSPGQDNEKLFF	once	TRBD1	TRBV19	TRBJ1-4